Listed here is a single T cell receptor (beta chain). Its antigen remains undetermined. No much larger clonotype is one base removed from it; base qualities were not supplied. The germline V gene specifies LGHNT as CDR1 and FRNRAP as CDR2. From cysteine to phenylalanine, the CDR3 is 17 amino acids long. Here the CDR3 DNA is all that survives: 51 bases in frame from base 1. V trim: 0 bases; J trim: 4 bases; unmatched bases: 8. This sample is part of a study of blood T cell repertoires in COVID-19 (dated by TCRdb to about 2020). For context, the study as a whole: The collaborator samples originated in the United States, Italy and Spain and spanned the acute and convalescent phases of COVID-19. Subjects who had been exposed to COVID-19, were actively infected with it, or had recovered from it provided the deeply sampled blood TCRbeta repertoires that made up the dataset. The material from the prospective study consisted of cDNA or gDNA derived from T cells, B-cell-depleted T cells, or PBMCs. The sample metadata nearly always contained a de-identified subject ID, COVID-19 status, age in years and sex. The repertoires were released in a freely available public database intended as a resource for research on the immune response to SARS-CoV-2. Samples were obtained from the ongoing ImmuneRACE study (first 160 participants) and from roughly 1,300 subjects provided by 6 global collaborators. Where available, HLA class I and class II types were obtained from metadata supplied by the sample provider rather than from assay-based typing.

Study-wide findings and limitations: How much clinical and demographic metadata was included differed by source and by participant, and the metadata was provided uncurated.

At one collaborating source in Seattle, patients were enrolled during active infection and were followed longitudinally through the course of disease. Whole blood was collected in K2EDTA tubes by collaborating institutions according to the institutions' own protocols. For TCRbeta analysis, collaborators shipped samples in one of three forms: frozen whole blood, isolated PBMCs, or DNA extracted from either of those sample types. TCRbeta CDR3 regions were amplified from genomic DNA by means of the immunoSEQ Assay, a bias-controlled multiplex PCR. In the original analysis: Nucleated cell counts per sample were estimated from amplification of reference gene primers within the assay. To quantify the absolute abundance of each unique TCRbeta CDR3 rearrangement, sequence reads were collapsed and filtered. For each sample, productive Simpson clonality was calculated as the square root of Simpson's diversity index across productive rearrangements. Not all clones reach the TCRdb copy of this immuneACCESS table, which keeps in-frame sequences only. Checked studies attribute under half of the gap to unresolved V genes and leave the rest unexplained. V, J and clone size reflect that table, while D and trimming were determined from the DNA. This sample holds hundreds of thousands of clones; 85% to 90% were observed only once. In total, the top ten clones hold around a tenth of the sample.

This clonotype was obtained from a man aged 50 or older with COVID-19, enrolled during active disease. Recombination joined TRBV12-5 with TRBJ2-1; TRBD2 aligns with 8 central bases. Sequencing input: peripheral blood. The encoded CDR3 is CASGLVLGLAGYNEQFF. The sequenced DNA is TGTGCTAGTGGTTTGGTACTAGGCCTAGCGGGTTACAATGAGCAGTTCTTC.